The 19 T cell receptor beta chains listed next were all sequenced from one sample in a study of shared clonotypes between healthy human individuals. Here immunoSEQ multiplex PCR was the method, and the copy in TCRdb shows in-frame clones only, minus some. Here the sample spans approximately 110,000 clones, about 70% being singletons. The sequencing input was memory CD8+ T cells sorted from blood. Described subset: CD45RO+ cells pooled with CCR7-negative TemRA cells. Receptors originate from a woman in her thirties in good health.

The rearrangement joins TRBV19 to TRBJ2-1, with 7 nucleotides matching TRBD2. The CDR3 consists of 16 residues. J was trimmed by 5 bases and V by 5 bases; bases with no gene match: 12. From germline, CDR1 is LNHDA and CDR2 SQIVND (reference sequence). The CDR3 nucleotides are TGTGCCAGTAGTCCGAGACTAGCCCTGGGGGACAATGAGCAGTTCTTC. It codes for CASSPRLALGDNEQFF.

In this sample, this clone turned up many times. The V and J genes are TRBV6-4 and TRBJ1-4; 12 nucleotides agree with TRBD1. J was trimmed by 8 bases and V by 2 bases; bases with no gene match: 0. CDR3 length: 14 amino acids. Germline V lookup: CDR1 MRHNA, CDR2 SNTAGT. The CDR3 DNA reads as TGTGCCAGCAGTGACGGGACAGGGGGCGAAAAACTGTTTTTT. Its translation: CASSDGTGGEKLFF.

Comment on this clone: Given a much more abundant clone one base away, this may be a read error. The rearrangement links TRBV4-2 to TRBJ2-2, with 9 bases aligning to TRBD2. The germline V gene has CDR1 LGHNA and CDR2 YNFKEQ. This CDR3 region has 18 residues. The DNA for the CDR3 is TGTGCCAGCAGCCAGACCTTAGCGGGAGAGGGTTCCACCAGGGAGCTGTTTTTT. Translation: CASSQTLAGEGSTRELFF.

In regard to this clone: At the DNA level, this CDR3 is encoded by other sequences in the same sample as well. V usage is TRBV11-2 and J usage is TRBJ1-2; 9 bases are a match to TRBD1. V lost 1 base to trimming and J lost 5 bases; unmatched junction nucleotides: 2. Per germline, CDR1 SGHAT and CDR2 FQNNGV. This CDR3 has 14 residues. DNA for the CDR3: TGTGCCAGCAGCTTAGTACAGGGGGCATATGGCTACACCTTC. It specifies CASSLVQGAYGYTF.

The chain links TRBV28 to TRBJ1-5, with 11 bases aligning to TRBD1. The ends lost 3 bases at V and 1 base at J; junction bases unmatched: 2. The CDR3 extends over 16 amino acids. CDR1 is MDHEN, CDR2 SYDVKM, per germline. In DNA, the CDR3 is TGTGCCAGCAGTTTCGGACAGGGGGCAAGCAATCAGCCCCAGCATTTT. This sequence encodes CASSFGQGASNQPQHF.

This chain uses TRBV6-4 with TRBJ2-1, with D uncertain. The V end lost 2 bases, the J end lost 4 bases, and 6 bases lay between the germline ends. The CDR3 spans 13 residues. Germline V gene sequence: CDR1 MRHNA, CDR2 SNTAGT. CDR3 bases: TGTGCCAGCAGTGACGACCAGTACAATGAGCAGTTCTTC. Amino acid sequence: CASSDDQYNEQFF.

The chain joins TRBV6-5 to TRBJ2-2, with 7 positions matching TRBD1. CDR3 length: 15 residues. After removal of 4 bases from V and 2 bases from J, the junction contained 4 bases not matched to a gene. CDR1 MNHEY and CDR2 SVGAGI come from the germline V gene. The CDR3 here is CASSLGTANTGELFF. The CDR3 region has the DNA TGTGCCAGCAGTTTAGGGACAGCAAACACCGGGGAGCTGTTTTTT.

This clone has at least ten counts. The V gene is TRBV28, the J gene TRBJ2-2; D perhaps matches TRBD2 (5 bases). The CDR3 covers 14 residues. In germline, CDR1 is MDHEN, CDR2 SYDVKM. V lost 2 bases, J lost 7 bases, and 11 bases lay in between. CDR3 sequence (DNA): TGTGCCAGCAGTTTAATCAGTGGAGGCGGGGAGCTGTTTTTT. Translated: CASSLISGGGELFF.

This clone was detected only once. The J gene is TRBJ1-3, the V gene TRBV10-1; D is ambiguous. The CDR3 contains 14 residues. Per germline, CDR1 WNHNN and CDR2 SYGVQD (reference sequence). The V end lost 4 bases, the J end lost 1 base, and 8 bases lay between the germline ends. CDR3 residues: CASSVKGSGNTIYF. CDR3 nucleotides: TGCGCCAGCAGTGTGAAGGGATCTGGAAACACCATATATTTT.

This clone was observed a handful of times. The gene calls are TRBV7-9 and TRBJ2-3; 7 nucleotides agree with TRBD2. This CDR3 has 15 residues. Germline V gives CDR1 SEHNR, CDR2 FQNEAQ (reference sequence). V was pared by 1 base and J by 5 bases, with 6 bases of the junction left unmatched. The chain's CDR3 is CASSLGGSIGDTQYF. CDR3 DNA sequence: TGTGCCAGCAGCTTAGGCGGGAGTATTGGAGATACGCAGTATTTT.

The V and J genes are TRBV19 and TRBJ2-7; D possibly corresponds to TRBD2 (6 bases). Looked up from germline, CDR1 is LNHDA and CDR2 is SQIVND (reference sequence). Trimming pared 4 bases from V and 7 bases from J, leaving 20 bases between. There are 15 residues in the CDR3. The CDR3, as DNA: TGTGCCAGTAGTACCCCGGAGGGGCTAGCGTGGGAGCAGTACTTC. Its translation: CASSTPEGLAWEQYF. Full variable domain (outside the CDR3, taken from reference TRBV19 and TRBJ2-7): DGGITQSPKYLFRKEGQNVTLSCEQNLNHDAMYWYRQDPGQGLRLIYYSQIVNDFQKGDIAEGYSVSREKKESFPLTVTSAQKNPTAFYLCASSTPEGLAWEQYFGPGTRLTVT.

The V gene is TRBV7-8, the J gene TRBJ2-7; D gene ambiguous. The CDR3 is 14 amino acids. In germline, CDR1 is SGHVS, CDR2 FQNEAQ. V was trimmed by 6 bases and J by 5 bases, leaving 17 bases between them. The CDR3 sequence: CASSNYRIRHEQYF. The CDR3 nucleotides read TGTGCCAGCAGTAACTACCGGATCAGGCACGAGCAGTACTTC.

This chain joins TRBV21-1 and TRBJ2-7. TRBV21-1 is designated a pseudogene. This CDR3 has 16 residues. The CDR3 sequence: CASSKVVFPSSYEQYF. For the CDR3, the DNA is TGTGCCAGCAGCAAAGTGGTGTTCCCAAGCTCCTACGAGCAGTACTTC.

This clone has at least ten counts. The V call is TRBV29-1, the J call TRBJ2-1; D is uncertain. The CDR3 loop spans 14 amino acids. V was trimmed by 8 bases and J by 0 bases, leaving 14 bases between them. CDR1 is SQVTM, CDR2 ANQGSEA, per germline. The CDR3, as DNA: TGCAGCCCTCCCGATTATTCCTCCTACAATGAGCAGTTCTTC. Encoded protein: CSPPDYSSYNEQFF.

This chain connects TRBV2 to TRBJ1-2; 7 bases align to TRBD1. CDR1 is SNHLY and CDR2 is FYNNEI in the germline V gene. Trimming at V came to 7 bases and at J to 0 bases, leaving 5 bases not matched to a gene. There are 14 residues in the CDR3. CDR3 nucleotides: TGTGCCAGCACCTACAGGGGATCTAACTATGGCTACACCTTC. Its translation: CASTYRGSNYGYTF.

The chain joins TRBV9 to TRBJ2-3; the D is unclear. The CDR3 extends over 16 amino acids. Trimming removed 4 bases from V and 2 bases from J, with 17 bases in between. Germline V gene data show CDR1 as SGDLS and CDR2 as YYNGEE. CDR3: CASSPPLTQVTDTQYF. CDR3 DNA sequence: TGTGCCAGCAGCCCCCCCCTGACGCAAGTCACAGATACGCAGTATTTT.

V and J are TRBV29-1 and TRBJ2-6; 8 bases agree with TRBD1. Germline values: CDR1 SQVTM, CDR2 ANQGSEA. The junction had 5 bases not matched to a gene; V was cut back by 4 bases and J by 0 bases. The CDR3 is 16 amino acids. The CDR3 DNA is TGCAGCGTTGGGGGACAGGATAACTCTGGGGCCAACGTCCTGACTTTC. Translated, it gives CSVGGQDNSGANVLTF. Variable domain in full (rest from reference TRBV29-1 and TRBJ2-6): SAVISQKPSRDICQRGTSLTIQCQVDSQVTMMFWYRQQPGQSLTLIATANQGSEATYESGFVIDKFPISRPNLTFSTLTVSNMSPEDSSIYLCSVGGQDNSGANVLTFGAGSRLTVL.

This clone was picked up many times. Additional DNA sequences in this sample encode the identical CDR3. The chain uses TRBV15 and TRBJ1-4; 8 bases map to TRBD1. In germline, CDR1 is LNHNV, CDR2 YYDKDF (reference sequence). This CDR3 is built from 14 residues. Trimming at V came to 1 base and at J to 5 bases, leaving 0 bases not matched to a gene. CDR3 in amino acids: CATSRGQGNEKLFF. CDR3 in DNA: TGTGCCACCAGCAGAGGACAGGGGAATGAAAAACTGTTTTTT.

V is TRBV25-1 and J is TRBJ1-3, with D uncertain. The CDR3 runs 17 residues. Trimming pared 8 bases from V and 0 bases from J, leaving 20 bases between. Looked up from germline, CDR1 is MGHDK and CDR2 is SYGVNS. The CDR3 spells CASGGGYETNSGNTIYF. CDR3 bases: TGTGCCAGCGGAGGAGGGTACGAAACGAACTCTGGAAACACCATATATTTT.